This T cell receptor beta chain was sequenced for a study of T cell responses to AZD1222 COVID-19 vaccine. This CDR3 region has 16 residues. Trimming removed 5 bases from V and 0 bases from J, with 15 bases in between. Germline V gene data show CDR1 as MDHEN and CDR2 as SYDVKM. The sample holds one count of this clone. Sequenced by immunoSEQ multiplex PCR; TCRdb stores in-frame clones only, minus some. This sample has roughly 150,000 clones, with 90% to 95% found just once. The specimen comprised peripheral blood, sampled 28 days after the second AZD1222 dose. This chain uses TRBV28 with TRBJ2-3; D is ambiguous. This TCR was sampled from an adult who received the AZD1222 COVID-19 vaccine. The CDR3 is CASSHNKYTSTDTQYF. CDR3 coding DNA: TGTGCCAGCAGTCACAACAAGTACACGAGCACAGATACGCAGTATTTT.